Listed below are T cell receptor beta chains from one sample, sequenced in a study of PD-1 blockade in classical Hodgkin lymphoma. Method: immunoSEQ multiplex PCR; TCRdb's copy keeps in-frame clones and lacks some. The sample lists 20,000 to 25,000 clones, roughly 70% seen once, with over 20% in the top ten. Specimen: peripheral blood mononuclear cells (PBMCs), collected at baseline. All receptors derive from a human donor with classical Hodgkin lymphoma. The CDR3 runs from the conserved cysteine through the conserved F or W. Each record gives: V gene, D gene, J gene, clone size, CDR3 protein, CDR3 DNA. D genes are given only for firm matches. Rows give clone size only sometimes, using once, few, many, or a class for an expanded clone.

V: TRBV5-6
D: -
J: TRBJ2-3
size: once
CDR3: CASSLAAGAGDTQYF
DNA: TGTGCCAGCAGCTTGGCGGCGGGGGCGGGAGATACGCAGTATTTT

V: TRBV5-1
D: TRBD1
J: TRBJ2-1
size: -
CDR3: CASSLRRDREYNEQFF
DNA: TGCGCCAGCAGCTTGCGCCGGGACAGGGAATACAATGAGCAGTTCTTC

V: TRBV19
D: -
J: TRBJ2-4
size: -
CDR3: CASSILDSPAKNIQYF
DNA: TGTGCCAGTAGTATCCTGGACAGTCCAGCCAAAAACATTCAGTACTTC

V: TRBV27
D: TRBD1
J: TRBJ2-1
size: -
CDR3: CASSLTGFVLEQFF
DNA: TGTGCCAGCAGTTTGACAGGGTTTGTTTTGGAGCAGTTCTTC

V: TRBV12-5
D: -
J: TRBJ2-2
size: -
CDR3: CASGSSDKNTGELFF
DNA: TGTGCTAGTGGTTCCTCCGACAAAAACACCGGGGAGCTGTTTTTT

V: TRBV4-3
D: TRBD2
J: TRBJ2-5
size: -
CDR3: CASSPGRGAETQYF
DNA: TGCGCCAGCAGCCCCGGGCGGGGGGCTGAGACCCAGTACTTC

V: TRBV28
D: TRBD1
J: TRBJ2-7
size: -
CDR3: CASSFQGTGNHEQYF
DNA: TGTGCCAGCAGTTTTCAGGGGACAGGGAACCACGAGCAGTACTTC

V: TRBV4-3
D: -
J: TRBJ1-6
size: -
CDR3: CASSQGTGMNSPLHF
DNA: TGCGCCAGCAGCCAAGGAACAGGGATGAATTCACCCCTCCACTTT

V: TRBV6-5
D: -
J: TRBJ2-7
size: -
CDR3: CASSYLTRRYEQYF
DNA: TGTGCCAGCAGTTACTTGACCAGGAGGTACGAGCAGTACTTC

V: TRBV18
D: TRBD2
J: TRBJ2-7
size: -
CDR3: CASSPSGRIYEQYF
DNA: TGTGCCAGCTCCCCTAGCGGGAGGATATACGAGCAGTACTTC

V: TRBV10-3
D: TRBD1
J: TRBJ1-1
size: few
CDR3: CATCSGTGKSANTEAFF
DNA: TGTGCCACCTGTTCCGGGACAGGGAAAAGCGCGAACACTGAAGCTTTCTTT

V: TRBV28
D: -
J: TRBJ2-7
size: -
CDR3: CASSPISRAYEQYF
DNA: TGTGCCAGCAGTCCTATAAGCCGCGCCTACGAGCAGTACTTC

V: TRBV5-1
D: -
J: TRBJ2-5
size: -
CDR3: CASSLASPRETQYF
DNA: TGCGCCAGCAGCTTGGCTAGCCCTCGGGAGACCCAGTACTTC

V: TRBV5-4
D: -
J: TRBJ2-2
size: -
CDR3: CASSLLEDTGELFF
DNA: TGTGCCAGCAGCTTGCTAGAAGACACCGGGGAGCTGTTTTTT

V: TRBV6-6
D: -
J: TRBJ1-5
size: once
CDR3: CASSPGQHTEPQHF
DNA: TGTGCCAGCAGCCCCGGACAGCACACAGAGCCCCAGCATTTT

V: TRBV18
D: -
J: TRBJ1-3
size: -
CDR3: CASTPGSSGNTIYF
DNA: TGTGCCAGCACCCCGGGCAGTTCCGGAAACACCATATATTTT

V: TRBV9
D: -
J: TRBJ1-2
size: -
CDR3: CASSVDEAVYGYTF
DNA: TGTGCCAGCAGCGTAGACGAGGCAGTCTATGGCTACACCTTC

V: TRBV20-1
D: -
J: TRBJ2-5
size: -
CDR3: CSARTQETQYF
DNA: TGCAGTGCTAGGACCCAAGAGACCCAGTACTTC

V: TRBV28
D: -
J: TRBJ2-6
size: -
CDR3: CASSPGGFGANVLTF
DNA: TGTGCCAGCAGCCCAGGAGGATTCGGGGCCAACGTCCTGACTTTC

V: TRBV9
D: -
J: TRBJ2-5
size: few
CDR3: CASSVGLQVGQETQYF
DNA: TGTGCCAGCAGCGTAGGGCTCCAAGTCGGGCAAGAGACCCAGTACTTC

V: TRBV5-1
D: TRBD1
J: TRBJ1-6
size: -
CDR3: CASSLGTGTSDNSPLHF
DNA: TGCGCCAGCAGCTTAGGGACAGGGACGTCGGATAATTCACCCCTCCACTTT

V: TRBV29-1
D: TRBD1
J: TRBJ1-1
size: -
CDR3: CSVAISGTANTEAFF
DNA: TGCAGCGTTGCTATCTCTGGGACAGCGAACACTGAAGCTTTCTTT

V: TRBV5-1
D: -
J: TRBJ1-5
size: -
CDR3: CASGEVENQPQHF
DNA: TGCGCCAGCGGGGAGGTTGAGAATCAGCCCCAGCATTTT

V: TRBV5-1
D: -
J: TRBJ1-1
size: -
CDR3: CASSLDGLEVTEAFF
DNA: TGCGCCAGCAGCCTGGACGGCCTCGAAGTCACTGAAGCTTTCTTT

V: TRBV7-2
D: -
J: TRBJ1-1
size: -
CDR3: CASSWRGTRGTEAFF
DNA: TGTGCCAGCAGCTGGCGCGGGACGAGGGGCACTGAAGCTTTCTTT

V: TRBV28
D: TRBD1
J: TRBJ2-1
size: -
CDR3: CASSPGGTVYNEQFF
DNA: TGTGCCAGCAGTCCAGGTGGGACAGTATACAATGAGCAGTTCTTC

V: TRBV6-5
D: -
J: TRBJ1-5
size: -
CDR3: CASSPGQHTEPQHF
DNA: TGTGCCAGCAGCCCCGGACAGCACACAGAGCCCCAGCATTTT

V: TRBV6-6
D: -
J: TRBJ2-7
size: -
CDR3: CASSYSAGKPVYEQYF
DNA: TGTGCCAGCAGTTATTCGGCGGGCAAGCCCGTTTACGAGCAGTACTTC

V: TRBV18
D: -
J: TRBJ2-5
size: -
CDR3: CASSPLNGTVDKQETQYF
DNA: TGTGCCAGCTCACCTCTAAACGGTACAGTGGATAAGCAAGAGACCCAGTACTTC

V: TRBV5-6
D: TRBD1
J: TRBJ1-2
size: -
CDR3: CASSPWDSGPHGYTF
DNA: TGTGCCAGCAGCCCGTGGGACAGCGGACCCCATGGCTACACCTTC

V: TRBV9
D: -
J: TRBJ2-7
size: -
CDR3: CASSVATGTPLYEQYF
DNA: TGTGCCAGCAGCGTAGCTACCGGGACACCTCTCTACGAGCAGTACTTC

V: TRBV2
D: -
J: TRBJ1-1
size: few
CDR3: CASGGERNTEAFF
DNA: TGTGCCAGCGGGGGGGAGAGGAACACTGAAGCTTTCTTT

V: TRBV6-5
D: -
J: TRBJ2-1
size: -
CDR3: CASSSGLGPGPQQFF
DNA: TGTGCCAGCAGTTCCGGACTGGGGCCCGGGCCACAGCAGTTCTTC

V: TRBV9
D: TRBD1
J: TRBJ1-2
size: -
CDR3: CASSVTGTGPYGYTF
DNA: TGTGCCAGCAGCGTAACGGGGACAGGTCCTTATGGCTACACCTTC

V: TRBV19
D: TRBD2
J: TRBJ2-5
size: -
CDR3: CASSIRGVAGGRSETQYF
DNA: TGTGCCAGTAGTATTCGAGGAGTGGCGGGGGGCCGTTCTGAGACCCAGTACTTC

V: TRBV11-3
D: -
J: TRBJ2-2
size: -
CDR3: CASSLPTNTGELFF
DNA: TGTGCCAGCAGCTTACCAACGAACACCGGGGAGCTGTTTTTT

V: TRBV10-3
D: TRBD1
J: TRBJ1-1
size: -
CDR3: CATLTGGNTEAFF
DNA: TGTGCCACCCTAACAGGGGGCAACACTGAAGCTTTCTTT

V: TRBV28
D: TRBD1
J: TRBJ2-5
size: -
CDR3: CASSPRTGGSETQYF
DNA: TGTGCCAGCAGTCCCCGGACAGGGGGGAGTGAGACCCAGTACTTC

V: TRBV6-1
D: TRBD2
J: TRBJ2-3
size: once
CDR3: CASSDGGEADTQYF
DNA: TGTGCCAGCAGTGATGGGGGGGAGGCAGATACGCAGTATTTT

V: TRBV18
D: -
J: TRBJ2-3
size: -
CDR3: CASSPILTDTQYF
DNA: TGTGCCAGCTCACCGATTCTCACAGATACGCAGTATTTT

V: TRBV4-3
D: TRBD2
J: TRBJ2-1
size: once
CDR3: CASSQEGLAGYTSSYNEQFF
DNA: TGCGCCAGCAGCCAAGAAGGACTAGCGGGTTACACGAGCTCCTACAATGAGCAGTTCTTC